This is a list of T cell receptor beta chains from one sample in a study of blood T cell repertoires in COVID-19. The protocol was immunoSEQ multiplex PCR, while the TCRdb copy is restricted to in-frame clones and leaves out a portion. The sample has more than 85,000 clones; about 80% are singletons. Input material: peripheral blood. Source of these receptors: a woman aged 50 to 65 with acute or convalescent COVID-19. CDR3s include the opening cysteine and the closing phenylalanine or tryptophan. Fields, in order: D gene, V gene, clone size, CDR3 protein. D genes are given only for firm matches. Clone size appears in some rows only: once, few, many, or a class for an expanded clone.

>TRBD1|TRBV4-3|NA
CASSQATGQGSGYTF
>NA|TRBV30|NA
CAWNGESEAFF
>TRBD1|TRBV28|few
CASSPLGTGDNQPQHF
>NA|TRBV7-9|NA
CASSFGKGGKEKLFF
>NA|TRBV1|NA
CTSSQIYTYEQYF
>TRBD1|TRBV18|NA
CATSRGGRGLSGANVLTF
>TRBD1|TRBV27|NA
CASSVNRGLNTEAFF
>NA|TRBV7-9|NA
CASSLAGAGELFF
>TRBD1|TRBV6-5|NA
CASSQSRTGNTQYF
>TRBD1|TRBV6-5|few
CASSLGTGYGYTF
>NA|TRBV25-1|few
CASSESSAGTRPFNEQFF
>TRBD2|TRBV28|NA
CASSSGGGYNEQFF
>NA|TRBV10-3|NA
CAISGGQSPNYGYTF
>TRBD1|TRBV29-1|NA
CSVARTGAGTEAFF
>NA|TRBV28|few
CASSGRGVLNYGYTF
>NA|TRBV6-5|NA
CAAGIRGTEAFF
>NA|TRBV5-1|NA
CASSLGGGRPMNTEAFF
>NA|TRBV27|NA
CASSRYNEQFF
>NA|TRBV18|NA
CASSPGSTEAFF
>NA|TRBV28|NA
CASSPLAFGDTGELFF
>NA|TRBV2|NA
CASSEKRASGANVLTF
>TRBD1|TRBV28|NA
CASSFGDRENQPQHF
>NA|TRBV30|NA
CAWTEDTEAFF
>TRBD1|TRBV4-1|once
CASSQVLPLGTGDTEAFF
>NA|TRBV29-1|NA
CSVNGGYNEQFF
>TRBD1|TRBV7-8|NA
CASSRGQGNTIYF
>NA|TRBV9|NA
CASGKRGGTEAFF
>NA|TRBV28|NA
CASSRSTEAFF
>TRBD1|TRBV3-1/TRBV3-2|NA
CASSQEQGNSPLHF
>NA|TRBV7-7|NA
CASSKQETSYNEQFF
>TRBD1|TRBV29-1|NA
CSVDGTGKGYEQYF
>NA|TRBV27|NA
CASSSPRRVSDTGELFF
>NA|TRBV5-1|NA
CASSPELRTSALATEAFF